One and the same sample provided the 14 T cell receptor beta chains below, sequenced in a study of early T cells in non-severe SARS-CoV-2 infection. Each CDR3 protein is one row after TCRdb ran MiXCR on the 5' RACE reads. The sample lists fewer than 90,000 distinct CDR3 sequences, about 14% occurring once. Sample: whole blood. These TCRs come from an adult who was a healthcare worker with PCR-confirmed SARS-CoV-2 infection or an uninfected control (not recorded which).

The V gene is TRBV5-1, the J gene TRBJ1-2; D is unresolved. The CDR3 length is 15 residues. Deletions cut 5 bases from V and 8 bases from J, with 22 bases between. Germline CDR1 SGHRS, CDR2 YFSETQ. The CDR3 sequence is CASSLSPGSKGGYTF. DNA for the CDR3: TGCGCCAGCAGTTTATCTCCCGGGTCCAAGGGCGGCTACACCTTC.

The J gene is TRBJ2-1, the V gene TRBV5-1; D not certain. Between the trimmed V and J ends, which lost 0 bases and 13 bases, there was a span of 11 bases. This CDR3 has 12 amino acids. Per the germline V gene, CDR1 is SGHRS and CDR2 is YFSETQ. The CDR3 coding sequence is TGCGCCAGCAGCTTGGCCGGGCAGCACCAGTTCTTC. As protein: CASSLAGQHQFF.

This chain joins TRBV3-1 and TRBJ1-6, with D unclear. Germline assignment: CDR1 LGHDT and CDR2 YNNKEL (reference sequence). This CDR3 is built from 15 residues. V lost 4 bases, J lost 5 bases, and 12 bases lay in between. The CDR3 DNA follows: TGTGCCAGCAGCCTCGGAACTTCCAATAATTCACCCCTCCACTTT. Its protein product is CASSLGTSNNSPLHF.

This clonotype was observed many times. The rearrangement joins TRBV18 to TRBJ1-1, with D hard to call. The V and J ends lost 2 bases and 0 bases respectively, with 1 base between them. CDR1 KGHSH and CDR2 LQKENI come from the germline V gene. CDR3 size: 12 residues. The CDR3 sequence is CASSPMNTEAFF. The CDR3 region has the DNA TGTGCCAGCTCACCAATGAACACTGAAGCTTTCTTT.

The J gene is TRBJ2-5, the V gene TRBV29-1; the D call may be TRBD1 or TRBD2 (5 bases each). The germline V gene has CDR1 SQVTM and CDR2 ANQGSEA. V lost 7 bases, J lost 2 bases, and 11 bases lay in between. The length of the CDR3 is 12 residues. The CDR3 sequence is CSGGPGQETQYF. Here the CDR3 DNA reads TGCAGCGGCGGGCCAGGGCAAGAGACCCAGTACTTC.

This clonotype was picked up many times. The chain employs TRBV5-1 and TRBJ2-2; TRBD1 is a possible D gene (6 bases). The V end was cut by 3 bases, the J end by 1 base, with 7 bases between. Per germline, CDR1 SGHRS and CDR2 YFSETQ. The CDR3 totals 14 residues. The CDR3 DNA reads as TGCGCCAGCAGCTCAGGGGTGAACACCGGGGAGCTGTTTTTT. Translating it yields CASSSGVNTGELFF.

The chain uses TRBV3-1 and TRBJ1-6; D is unresolved. The CDR3 sequence is 14 residues long. V lost 2 bases to trimming and J lost 9 bases, with 11 bases between them. Germline lookup yields CDR1 LGHDT and CDR2 YNNKEL (reference sequence). In DNA, the CDR3 is TGTGCCAGCAGCCAACGTCTGGCCGGTTCACCCCTCCACTTT. It is translated as CASSQRLAGSPLHF. Filled out from reference TRBV3-1 and TRBJ1-6, the complete variable domain reads DTAVSQTPKYLVTQMGNDKSIKCEQNLGHDTMYWYKQDSKKFLKIMFSYNNKELIINETVPNRFSPKSPDKAHLNLHINSLELGDSAVYFCASSQRLAGSPLHFGNGTRLTVT.

V gene TRBV20-1 combines with J gene TRBJ2-7, with D tentatively TRBD1 or TRBD2 (7 bases each). Germline CDR1 reads DFQATT; CDR2 reads SNEGSKA (reference sequence). This CDR3 comprises 14 residues. V was shortened by 4 bases and J by 0 bases, with 13 bases between the two germline ends. Here the CDR3 DNA reads TGCAGTGCTATGACAGGGACTAACTCCTACGAGCAGTACTTC. This sequence encodes CSAMTGTNSYEQYF.

This clonotype was observed a handful of times. The chain has TRBV11-1 and TRBJ2-3; D is perhaps TRBD1 or TRBD2 (5 bases each). The ends were cut back, 3 bases at V and 2 bases at J, with 12 bases in the middle. The CDR3 length is 15 residues. Germline V gene sequence: CDR1 SGHAT, CDR2 FQDESV (reference sequence). The CDR3 coding sequence is TGTGCCAGCAGCTTCGGGGCAGGGCCCACAGATACGCAGTATTTT. This codes for CASSFGAGPTDTQYF.

This chain joins TRBV20-1 and TRBJ2-7; the match to TRBD1 covers 9 bases. Losses at the gene ends were 5 bases for V and 7 bases for J; bases not matched to a gene: 12. The germline gives CDR1 DFQATT, CDR2 SNEGSKA (reference sequence). CDR3 size: 14 residues. CDR3 residues: CSAQFPGQGGEQYF. In DNA, the CDR3 is TGCAGTGCTCAGTTCCCGGGACAGGGAGGAGAGCAGTACTTC.

The CDR3 nucleotides are TGTGCCTGGAGTGTACGGTCTGGGGGGTCCGGGCAGTACTTC. Translated: CAWSVRSGGSGQYF. J is TRBJ2-7 and V is TRBV30, with D maybe TRBD2 (6 bases). V lost 0 bases, J lost 9 bases, and 18 bases lay in between. Germline-derived CDR1 and CDR2 are GTSNPN and SVGIG (reference sequence). This CDR3 comprises 14 residues.

This clonotype occurred once. The rearrangement links TRBV5-6 to TRBJ2-4; D is uncertain. CDR1 and CDR2 from the germline V gene are SGHDT and YYEEEE. V was shortened by 1 base and J by 5 bases, with 19 bases between the two germline ends. The CDR3 is 17 amino acids. CDR3 nucleotides: TGTGCCAGCAGCTTGTATGATGGGGTCTTGGCTCAAAACATTCAGTACTTC. Protein sequence: CASSLYDGVLAQNIQYF.

In this sample, this clonotype turned up a few times. The chain links TRBV12-3 or TRBV12-4 to TRBJ1-4, with TRBD1 matching 8 bases. Unmatched junction bases numbered 6, after V lost 8 bases and J lost 4 bases. This CDR3 comprises 14 residues. CDR3 residues: CASAHDRGNEKLFF. DNA for the CDR3: TGTGCCAGCGCCCATGACAGGGGTAATGAAAAACTGTTTTTT.

This clonotype was detected ten times or more. The genes are TRBV4-3 and TRBJ1-3; D gene unclear. The CDR3 length is 15 residues. Germline CDR1 and CDR2: LGHNA and YSLEER. V was shortened by 0 bases and J by 2 bases, with 8 bases between the two germline ends. The CDR3 loop is CASSQDTVPGNTIYF. CDR3 nucleotide sequence: TGCGCCAGCAGCCAAGATACGGTTCCTGGAAACACCATATATTTT.